The 4 T cell receptor beta chains given below trace back to one sample, sequenced in a study of CD4 T cells in relation to SARS-CoV-2 and coronaviruses. Unexposed donor CD4+ T cells date from 2011-2018, before the COVID-19 pandemic. Clones were read by immunoSEQ multiplex PCR, and TCRdb kept only the in-frame ones, dropping some. The sample carries more than 55,000 clones, roughly 85% recorded once. Sequenced material: memory CD4+ T cells from PBMCs. The receptors here all came from a human donor in good health.

The chain couples TRBV19 to TRBJ1-4, with 7 positions matching TRBD1. The J segment lost 2 bases and the V segment lost 9 bases, leaving 6 bases of the junction unmatched. The CDR3 runs 14 residues. CDR1 is LNHDA and CDR2 is SQIVND in the germline V gene (reference sequence). The CDR3 here is CASSEQGTNEKLFF. In nucleotides, the CDR3 is TGTGCCAGCTCGGAACAGGGGACTAATGAAAAACTGTTTTTT.

This CDR3 reads CASSGQNYEQYF. CDR3 coding DNA: TGTGCCAGCAGCGGCCAGAACTACGAGCAGTACTTC. The V and J genes are TRBV11-3 and TRBJ2-7; no reliable D call. Germline values: CDR1 SGHNT, CDR2 YENEEA. The CDR3 is made up of 12 amino acids. The V and J ends lost 5 bases and 3 bases respectively, with 8 bases between them. Looking up the rest from reference TRBV11-3 and TRBJ2-7 gives the full variable domain: EAGVVQSPRYKIIEKKQPVAFWCNPISGHNTLYWYLQNLGQGPELLIRYENEEAVDDSQLPKDRFSAERLKGVDSTLKIQPAELGDSAVYLCASSGQNYEQYFGPGTRLTVT.

This clone was observed a handful of times. The gene calls are TRBV27 and TRBJ1-4; 9 positions agree with TRBD1. The CDR3 sequence is 14 residues long. Germline CDR1 reads MNHEY; CDR2 reads SMNVEV (reference sequence). The trim removed 6 bases at V and 7 bases at J, leaving 6 bases unmatched. The CDR3: CASSTGGGSEKLFF. CDR3 in DNA: TGTGCCAGCAGCACAGGGGGCGGGAGTGAAAAACTGTTTTTT.

The chain combines TRBV28 with TRBJ1-2, with 10 bases that match TRBD1. The germline CDR1 and CDR2 sequences are MDHEN and SYDVKM. CDR3 length: 11 residues. Losses at the gene ends were 8 bases for V and 7 bases for J; bases not matched to a gene: 1. CDR3 nucleotide sequence: TGTGCCAGCGGACAGGGGGGTGGCTACACCTTC. Translated, it gives CASGQGGGYTF.